A selection of T cell receptor beta chains follows, all from one sample in a study of Tregs in tolerant kidney transplant recipients. Profiled with immunoSEQ multiplex PCR; TCRdb holds only in-frame clones, not every one. Among hundreds of thousands of clones listed, about 86% were seen once. What was sequenced was CD4+ T cells from blood. The receptors shown here come from a human donor in good health. Each CDR3 is given with its conserved first and last residue. The order of the fields is V gene, CDR3 protein.

TRBV5-4 CASSPVGGSYNEQFF
TRBV5-5 CASSLTNEQFF
TRBV6-5 CASSYATGGWETQYF
TRBV14 CASSWAGANVLTF
TRBV10-3 CAIRRDNNQPQHF
TRBV18 CASSPETRGTEAFF
TRBV6-1 CASIGLVEQYF
TRBV6-5 CASSYSDSYEQYF
TRBV5-6 CASSASDSFYGYTF
TRBV5-6 CASSLLAGVGDYGYTF
TRBV5-1 CASSSVSGSGTDTQYF
TRBV28 CASRTTGYGYTF
TRBV5-4 CASSYDNYNEQFF
TRBV5-4 CASTNGGGAGNTIYF
TRBV11-2 CASSFNSYEQYF
TRBV19 CASGSNYGYTF
TRBV7-9 CASSLDNNYGYTF
TRBV5-4 CASSLGGGSTEAFF
TRBV15 CATGRDSYNEQFF
TRBV27 CASSLYRGLNEQYF
TRBV2 CASLRDSNQPQHF
TRBV19 CASRPGTGPGYTF
TRBV27 CASTPYADQVPRTDTQYF
TRBV11-2 CASSLDEGTGGYTF